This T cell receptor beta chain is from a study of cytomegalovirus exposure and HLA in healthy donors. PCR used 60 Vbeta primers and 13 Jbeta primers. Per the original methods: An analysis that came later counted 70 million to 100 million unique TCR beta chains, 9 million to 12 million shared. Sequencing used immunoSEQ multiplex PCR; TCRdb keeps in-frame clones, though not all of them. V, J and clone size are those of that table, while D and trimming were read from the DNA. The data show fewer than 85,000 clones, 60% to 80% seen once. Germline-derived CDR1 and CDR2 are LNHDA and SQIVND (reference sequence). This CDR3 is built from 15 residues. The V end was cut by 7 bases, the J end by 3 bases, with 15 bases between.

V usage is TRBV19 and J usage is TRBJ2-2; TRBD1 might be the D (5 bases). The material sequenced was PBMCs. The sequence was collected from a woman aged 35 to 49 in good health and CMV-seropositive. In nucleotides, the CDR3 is TGTGCCAGTACCACGTCAAGGGGCTACACCGGGGAGCTGTTTTTT. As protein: CASTTSRGYTGELFF.